This entry features one TCR beta chain sequence. The second PCR ran about 6 to 11 cycles with a sample-barcoded 5' primer and J-beta primers. Each CDR3 protein is one row after TCRdb ran MiXCR on the 5' RACE reads. The sample yields around 1,000,000 distinct CDR3 sequences, 20% to 25% seen once. V dropped 5 bases and J dropped 0; count of bases not matched to a gene: 6. CDR3 length: 15 residues. Looked up from germline, CDR1 is KGHSH and CDR2 is LQKENI. This entry belongs to a study of blood T cells in healthy people across ages. Researchers report isolating at least 7 million PBMCs per sample. A further study also used this sample, focusing on T cells of mothers and their children. That source reports: There were over 8 million TCR beta CDR3 reads from each mother and about 3 million from each child. Unrelated pairs and related pairs have their TCR recombination output shaped similarly by thymic selection.

The receptor was isolated from a girl aged 2-10 years in good health. The chain combines TRBV18 with TRBJ2-7; TRBD2 agrees at 8 bases. The sequencing input was blood. This CDR3 reads CASSNAGTSSYEQYF. The CDR3 DNA reads TGTGCCAGCTCAAACGCCGGGACTAGCTCCTACGAGCAGTACTTC.